The present T cell receptor beta chain was sequenced within a study of cytomegalovirus exposure and HLA in healthy donors. This CDR3 region has 15 residues. The V gene lost 1 base and the J gene lost 2 bases, with 11 bases spanning the gap. Germline loops: CDR1 SEHNR, CDR2 FQNEAQ (reference sequence). The method was immunoSEQ multiplex PCR; TCRdb's version includes in-frame clones alone and lacks a portion of them. The table has over 200,000 clones, about 90% seen once; the top ten hold approximately 2.9%. Study-wide results and caveats: In vitro assays verified that three CMV-associated chains recognized CMV antigens specifically.

In the case of this clone: Its specificity is unknown.

The source of this sequence is a woman between 18 and 29 years old in good health and CMV-seronegative. The sample consisted of PBMCs. The chain carries TRBV7-9 and TRBJ1-1; no clear D. This chain's CDR3 is CASSLVVSPNTEAFF. The DNA of the CDR3 is TGTGCCAGCAGCTTAGTGGTGAGTCCCAACACTGAAGCTTTCTTT.